The 25 T cell receptor beta chains below were found in one sample sequenced in a study of control samples from healthy donors and cancer patients. Measured with immunoSEQ multiplex PCR; TCRdb has only the in-frame clones, and not every one. There are 170,000 or so clones in the sample; about 91% occur only once, and just over 2% lies in the top ten. Sequencing was done on a sample of blood. The source of these receptors is a middle-aged woman in good health.

This clone was recorded once. The rearrangement uses TRBV19 and TRBJ2-1; D remains ambiguous. Deletions cut 3 bases from V and 2 bases from J, with 11 bases between. This CDR3 contains 15 residues. Looked up from germline, CDR1 is LNHDA and CDR2 is SQIVND (reference sequence). The CDR3 loop reads CASSIEGTPYNEQFF. As DNA, the CDR3 is TGTGCCAGTAGTATCGAAGGAACCCCCTACAATGAGCAGTTCTTC. The full variable domain, its missing parts supplied by reference TRBV19 and TRBJ2-1, is DGGITQSPKYLFRKEGQNVTLSCEQNLNHDAMYWYRQDPGQGLRLIYYSQIVNDFQKGDIAEGYSVSREKKESFPLTVTSAQKNPTAFYLCASSIEGTPYNEQFFGPGTRLTVL.

The chain has TRBV7-9 and TRBJ1-6; D possibly corresponds to TRBD1 (5 bases). The germline V gene encodes CDR1 SEHNR and CDR2 FQNEAQ (reference sequence). This CDR3 has 13 residues. Deletions cut 10 bases from V and 10 bases from J, with 17 bases between. CDR3 amino acids: CAIGGGIGSPLHF. The CDR3 DNA sequence: TGTGCCATCGGGGGAGGTATCGGCTCACCCCTCCACTTT.

This chain connects TRBV7-8 to TRBJ2-5, with D unresolved. The CDR3 loop spans 13 amino acids. From germline, CDR1 is SGHVS and CDR2 FQNEAQ. The V end lost 5 bases, the J end lost 4 bases, and 11 bases lay between the germline ends. CDR3 protein: CASSQAPGETQYF. In DNA form, the CDR3 reads TGTGCCAGCAGCCAAGCTCCGGGAGAGACCCAGTACTTC.

This chain uses TRBV10-2 with TRBJ1-6; a weak D match, TRBD1 (6 bases). CDR1 WSHSY and CDR2 SAAADI come from the germline V gene. The CDR3 runs 15 residues. V shed 3 bases and J shed 8 bases, with 14 bases lying between them. The CDR3 protein is CASSEQGTLYSPLHF. CDR3 bases: TGCGCCAGCAGTGAACAGGGTACCCTATATTCACCCCTCCACTTT.

The chain combines TRBV11-2 with TRBJ2-3; tentative D call: TRBD2 (5 bases). The V and J ends lost 1 base and 6 bases respectively, with 11 bases between them. The length of the CDR3 is 14 residues. Germline V gives CDR1 SGHAT, CDR2 FQNNGV. This CDR3 is CASSLGLAKDTQYF. CDR3 coding DNA: TGTGCCAGCAGCTTAGGGCTAGCAAAGGATACGCAGTATTTT. Drawing the rest from reference TRBV11-2 and TRBJ2-3, the complete variable domain is EAGVAQSPRYKIIEKRQSVAFWCNPISGHATLYWYQQILGQGPKLLIQFQNNGVVDDSQLPKDRFSAERLKGVDSTLKIQPAKLEDSAVYLCASSLGLAKDTQYFGPGTRLTVL.

The V call is TRBV3-1 (or the pseudogene TRBV3-2), the J call TRBJ2-5; D uncertain. With 1 base removed from V and 2 bases from J, the gap between germline ends came to 8 bases. Germline V gene lookup returns CDR1 LGHDT and CDR2 YNNKEL (reference sequence). The length of the CDR3 is 14 residues. The CDR3 coding sequence is TGTGCCAGCAGCCAAGCGGCAGGTCAAGAGACCCAGTACTTC. Translating it yields CASSQAAGQETQYF.

The chain is built from TRBV19 and TRBJ2-7, with 14 bases that match TRBD2. Germline V gene sequence: CDR1 LNHDA, CDR2 SQIVND (reference sequence). This CDR3 has 17 residues. V shed 6 bases and J 0 bases; nucleotides not matched to a gene: 7. The CDR3 DNA reads TGTGCCAGTAGCCGACTAGCGGGGGGGCGCAGCTCCTACGAGCAGTACTTC. Encoded protein: CASSRLAGGRSSYEQYF.

This clone was found a few times. The chain carries TRBV29-1 and TRBJ2-3; TRBD2 is a possible D gene (5 bases). The V end was cut by 7 bases, the J end by 4 bases, with 9 bases between. Germline-derived CDR1 and CDR2 are SQVTM and ANQGSEA. There are 11 residues in the CDR3. The chain's CDR3 is CSADLADTQYF. CDR3 coding DNA: TGCAGCGCGGACTTGGCAGATACGCAGTATTTT.

The chain carries TRBV14 and TRBJ2-1; 9 bases align to TRBD2. CDR3 length: 16 amino acids. V gave up 4 bases and J gave up 9 bases; unmatched junction bases: 13. Germline-derived CDR1 and CDR2 are SGHDN and FVKESK. The CDR3 is CASSLAGVGGFGEQFF. The CDR3 DNA sequence: TGTGCCAGCAGCCTAGCGGGGGTTGGAGGATTTGGTGAGCAGTTCTTC.

V and J are TRBV7-8 and TRBJ2-3; the D is unclear. The CDR3 is made up of 15 amino acids. Germline V CDR1 and CDR2: SGHVS, FQNEAQ. The V end was cut by 4 bases, the J end by 0 bases, with 11 bases between. CDR3 sequence reads: CASSSQWASTDTQYF. Written as DNA, the CDR3 is TGTGCCAGCAGCTCACAATGGGCTAGCACAGATACGCAGTATTTT.

The chain uses TRBV27 and TRBJ1-5; 8 bases are a match to TRBD1. CDR1 is MNHEY, CDR2 SMNVEV, per germline (reference sequence). CDR3 size: 18 residues. V gave up 5 bases and J gave up 7 bases; unmatched junction bases: 19. The CDR3 DNA reads as TGTGCCAGCAGTACGACTATGGGGGCAGGGGGCAGAAAGCAGCCCCAGCATTTT. Its protein is CASSTTMGAGGRKQPQHF.

Comments on this clone: An end of the junction differs from the germline gene, which may be a read error. This sequence joins TRBV6-1 and TRBJ2-7; tentative D call: TRBD2 (6 bases). The CDR3 is 15 amino acids. CDR1 is MNHNS and CDR2 is SASEGT in the germline V gene. For the CDR3, the DNA is TGTGCCAGCGGTGAAGACCCGGGAGCCTCCTACGAGCAGTACTTC. As protein: CASGEDPGASYEQYF.

The chain joins TRBV7-9 to TRBJ1-5; D is undetermined. Germline V CDR1 and CDR2: SEHNR, FQNEAQ (reference sequence). V gave up 1 base and J gave up 3 bases, with 7 bases separating them. This CDR3 contains 14 residues. The CDR3 protein is CASSLGGYNQPQHF. In nucleotides, the CDR3 is TGTGCCAGCAGCTTAGGTGGCTACAATCAGCCCCAGCATTTT.

J is TRBJ1-2 and V is TRBV18; a weak D match, TRBD1 (6 bases). V dropped 3 bases and J dropped 0 bases, with 14 bases sitting between them. The CDR3 extends over 16 amino acids. Germline V gives CDR1 KGHSH, CDR2 LQKENI. CDR3 nucleotides: TGTGCCAGCTCACCTCAAGGGGGAAGGACTAACTATGGCTACACCTTC. Translation: CASSPQGGRTNYGYTF.

This chain links TRBV7-6 with TRBJ2-2; D gene uncertain. CDR1 is SGHVS, CDR2 FNYEAQ, per germline. This CDR3 region has 13 residues. Trimming removed 1 base at V and 6 bases at J, with 6 bases between. The CDR3 coding sequence is TGTGCCAGCAGCTTAGGCATGGCCGGGGAGCTGTTTTTT. Amino acids: CASSLGMAGELFF.

The chain carries TRBV25-1 and TRBJ1-2, with D unclear. There are 15 residues in the CDR3. Germline V gene lookup returns CDR1 MGHDK and CDR2 SYGVNS. V was shortened by 3 bases and J by 7 bases, with 18 bases between the two germline ends. CDR3 loop: CASSEGTPLFGGYTF. As DNA, the CDR3 is TGTGCCAGCAGTGAGGGTACGCCCCTTTTTGGTGGCTACACCTTC.

This clone was counted once. The genes are TRBV6-5 and TRBJ2-2, with a tentative D call TRBD2 (5 bases). V was shortened by 6 bases and J by 5 bases, with 7 bases between the two germline ends. The CDR3 spans 12 residues. CDR1 and CDR2 (germline): MNHEY, SVGAGI. In DNA, the CDR3 is TGTGCCAGCAGGGACTTGACCGGGGAGCTGTTTTTT. The encoded protein is CASRDLTGELFF.

This chain connects TRBV10-3 to TRBJ2-3; D gene uncertain. V was cut by 2 bases and J by 2 bases, with 11 bases left in between. The CDR3 is made up of 15 amino acids. Germline V gives CDR1 ENHRY, CDR2 SYGVKD. CDR3 region: CAISEKMDITDTQYF. The DNA for the CDR3 is TGTGCCATCAGTGAGAAAATGGATATCACAGATACGCAGTATTTT.

The chain is built from TRBV19 and TRBJ1-2; 7 nucleotides line up with TRBD1. The CDR3 length is 12 residues. With 6 bases clipped from V and 8 bases from J, the junction kept 6 bases outside the gene matches. Germline-derived CDR1 and CDR2 are LNHDA and SQIVND (reference sequence). Written as DNA, the CDR3 is TGTGCCAGTAGCCTAGGGGGCGAGGGCTACACCTTC. This gives the protein CASSLGGEGYTF.

The V call is TRBV20-1, the J call TRBJ2-7, with 8 bases aligning to TRBD2. V lost 3 bases, J lost 2 bases, and 3 bases stayed unmatched. Germline CDR1 DFQATT, CDR2 SNEGSKA (reference sequence). There are 13 residues in the CDR3. CDR3 sequence reads: CSASPGGAYEQYF. The CDR3 coding sequence is TGCAGTGCTAGTCCCGGGGGGGCCTACGAGCAGTACTTC.

V gene TRBV7-8 combines with J gene TRBJ1-1, with TRBD1 matching 9 bases. There are 14 residues in the CDR3. Germline CDR1 is SGHVS and CDR2 is FQNEAQ. Unmatched junction bases numbered 6, after V lost 5 bases and J lost 5 bases. The CDR3 nucleotides are TGTGCCAGCAGCGCGTTACAGGGGGCGACTGAAGCTTTCTTT. Its translation: CASSALQGATEAFF.

This clone was detected only a few times. The CDR3 bases are TGTGCCGCTCAGACAGGGACGGAGTACACTGAAGCTTTCTTT. This translates into CAAQTGTEYTEAFF. This chain connects TRBV3-1 (or the pseudogene TRBV3-2) to TRBJ1-1; TRBD1 aligns across 7 bases. This CDR3 is built from 14 residues. The junction had 12 bases not matched to a gene; V was cut back by 11 bases and J by 3 bases. CDR1 and CDR2 from the germline V gene are LGHDT and YNNKEL (reference sequence).

The chain uses TRBV6-5 and TRBJ2-1; D is ambiguous. The CDR3 contains 15 residues. Trimming removed 2 bases at V and 2 bases at J, with 10 bases between. Germline V gene data show CDR1 as MNHEY and CDR2 as SVGAGI. The CDR3 loop is CASSYSGPTYNEQFF. Here the CDR3 DNA reads TGTGCCAGCAGTTACAGTGGTCCTACCTACAATGAGCAGTTCTTC.

J is TRBJ2-7 and V is TRBV19; D not certain. Trimming pared 4 bases from V and 2 bases from J, leaving 15 bases between. CDR3 length equals 15 residues. Germline V gene lookup returns CDR1 LNHDA and CDR2 SQIVND (reference sequence). In DNA form, the CDR3 reads TGTGCCAGTAGTACATATACTACGGGTACCTACGAGCAGTACTTC. Amino acids: CASSTYTTGTYEQYF.

The chain is built from TRBV4-1 and TRBJ2-7; tentatively, D is TRBD1 or TRBD2 (5 bases each). CDR1 is MGHRA, CDR2 YSYEKL, per germline. V lost 6 bases and J 2 bases, leaving 5 bases between the germline ends. There are 11 residues in the CDR3. The chain's CDR3 is CASRGAYEQYF. The CDR3 region has the DNA TGCGCCAGCAGGGGGGCCTACGAGCAGTACTTC.